Given below is one TCR beta chain in context. The source of the sample is a study of blood T cell repertoires in COVID-19. Study at large: Specimens from acute and convalescent COVID-19 originated in the United States, Italy and Spain. Sources were T cells, B-cell-depleted T cells, or PBMCs; the material itself was cDNA or gDNA.

The germline V and J ends were trimmed by 8 bases and 9 bases, with 14 bases remaining between them. The CDR3 is made up of 13 amino acids. The germline V gene encodes CDR1 MDHEN and CDR2 SYDVKM. Per the study methods: Scientists estimated how many nucleated cells there were by amplifying reference gene primers. The table came from immunoSEQ multiplex PCR; TCRdb's copy has only in-frame clones and leaves some out. V and J calls and clone size come straight from that table; D and trimming were deduced from the DNA. The table has roughly 43,000 clones, 88% seen once. This rearrangement joins TRBV28 to TRBJ1-6; D might be TRBD1 (5 bases). Sequenced: peripheral blood. This clonotype was sampled from a human donor in a cohort sampled during active COVID-19. CDR3 protein: CASQGYDGSPLHF. In nucleotides, the CDR3 is TGTGCCAGCCAGGGCTACGATGGTTCACCCCTCCACTTT.